Shown below are 13 T cell receptor beta chains from a single sample sequenced in a study of cytomegalovirus exposure and HLA in healthy donors. Method: immunoSEQ multiplex PCR; TCRdb's copy keeps in-frame clones and lacks some. Of some 170,000 clones in the sample, approximately 86% were seen once. Sequences were obtained from PBMCs. The receptors were sampled from a man aged 25-45 years in good health and CMV-seropositive.

This chain links TRBV5-1 with TRBJ2-2; the match to TRBD1 covers 7 bases. V shed 0 bases and J 4 bases; nucleotides not matched to a gene: 6. The length of the CDR3 is 16 residues. CDR1 SGHRS and CDR2 YFSETQ come from the germline V gene. CDR3 loop: CASSLVGGLGTGELFF. DNA for the CDR3: TGCGCCAGCAGCTTGGTAGGGGGCCTGGGCACCGGGGAGCTGTTTTTT.

The rearrangement joins TRBV2 to TRBJ2-5; possibly TRBD1 for D (7 bases). The V end was cut by 1 base, the J end by 2 bases, with 11 bases between. This CDR3 spans 15 amino acids. Germline values: CDR1 SNHLY, CDR2 FYNNEI. The CDR3 reads CASSEVSGGQETQYF. Written as DNA, the CDR3 is TGTGCCAGCAGTGAAGTGTCAGGGGGGCAAGAGACCCAGTACTTC.

The chain employs TRBV5-1 and TRBJ1-1; 8 bases agree with TRBD1. Looked up from germline, CDR1 is SGHRS and CDR2 is YFSETQ. The V and J ends lost 3 bases and 3 bases, in that order; junction bases with no gene match: 4. The CDR3 loop spans 14 amino acids. CDR3 sequence reads: CASSSQGAYTEAFF. The CDR3 DNA sequence: TGCGCCAGCAGCTCGCAGGGGGCCTACACTGAAGCTTTCTTT.

The V and J genes are TRBV6-4 and TRBJ2-1, with TRBD2 matching over 8 bases. The germline V gene encodes CDR1 MRHNA and CDR2 SNTAGT. This CDR3 is 15 amino acids long. The trim removed 2 bases at V and 5 bases at J, leaving 5 bases unmatched. The CDR3 spells CASSDLGGGHNEQFF. The DNA of the CDR3 is TGTGCCAGCAGTGACCTCGGGGGGGGCCACAATGAGCAGTTCTTC.

The count of this clone is one. The chain has TRBV11-2 and TRBJ2-5; TRBD1 is a possible D gene (5 bases). V lost 1 base to trimming and J lost 0 bases, with 9 bases between them. This CDR3 is 15 amino acids long. Germline V gives CDR1 SGHAT, CDR2 FQNNGV. The CDR3 spells CASSLGRTNQETQYF. The CDR3 coding sequence is TGTGCCAGCAGCTTAGGAAGGACAAACCAAGAGACCCAGTACTTC.

The rearrangement joins TRBV7-2 to TRBJ2-2; TRBD2 matches 7 bases. Per germline, CDR1 SGHTA and CDR2 FQGNSA. CDR3 size: 15 residues. The V and J ends lost 5 bases and 7 bases, in that order; junction bases with no gene match: 10. CDR3 coding DNA: TGTGCCAGCAGCCCCTTACTAGCGAACGACGGGGAGCTGTTTTTT. Its translation: CASSPLLANDGELFF.

This rearrangement joins TRBV6-1 to TRBJ2-7; 9 bases align to TRBD1. The CDR3 consists of 14 residues. The trim removed 6 bases at V and 5 bases at J, leaving 8 bases unmatched. Germline values: CDR1 MNHNS, CDR2 SASEGT. The CDR3 coding sequence is TGTGCCAGCAGCCGGGGGGACAGGGTCAACGAGCAGTACTTC. Its protein product is CASSRGDRVNEQYF.

The genes are TRBV4-3 and TRBJ1-2; D is perhaps TRBD1 (5 bases). This CDR3 contains 12 residues. CDR1 is LGHNA, CDR2 YSLEER, per germline. Trimming pared 5 bases from V and 4 bases from J, leaving 8 bases between. Written as DNA, the CDR3 is TGCGCCAGCAGCTTCGACAGCTATGGCTACACCTTC. Translated, it gives CASSFDSYGYTF.

Notes on this clone: An end of the junction does not agree with germline; a read error may underlie this. This chain uses TRBV27 with TRBJ2-2, with TRBD2 matching 10 bases. CDR3 length: 15 amino acids. Looked up from germline, CDR1 is MNHEY and CDR2 is SMNVEV (reference sequence). The chain's CDR3 is CASSFTSGNSGELFF. CDR3 DNA sequence: TGTGCCAGCAGTTTCACTAGCGGGAACAGCGGGGAGCTGTTTTTT.

V usage is TRBV6-6 and J usage is TRBJ1-6; D is unclear. V lost 0 bases to trimming and J lost 6 bases, with 9 bases between them. The CDR3 extends over 15 amino acids. Germline assignment: CDR1 MNHNY and CDR2 SVGAGI (reference sequence). The CDR3 sequence is CASSYSSWVNSPLHF. The CDR3 DNA is TGTGCCAGCAGTTACTCGAGCTGGGTTAATTCACCCCTCCACTTT.

V gene TRBV18 combines with J gene TRBJ2-3, with D perhaps matching TRBD1 (6 bases). The germline V gene encodes CDR1 KGHSH and CDR2 LQKENI. Between the trimmed V and J ends, which lost 6 bases and 3 bases, there was a span of 10 bases. The CDR3 covers 13 residues. The CDR3: CASSPQGTDTQYF. CDR3 coding DNA: TGTGCCAGCTCTCCCCAGGGGACAGATACGCAGTATTTT.

The J gene is TRBJ2-1, the V gene TRBV19, with TRBD2 matching over 12 bases. The V gene end was trimmed by 5 bases and the J gene end by 5 bases; junction bases not matched to a gene: 10. The germline V gene encodes CDR1 LNHDA and CDR2 SQIVND (reference sequence). The CDR3 contains 17 residues. This CDR3 is CASSSEGLAGPNNEQFF. The CDR3 region has the DNA TGTGCCAGTAGTTCCGAAGGACTAGCGGGGCCCAACAATGAGCAGTTCTTC. Complete variable domain (other parts from reference TRBV19 and TRBJ2-1): DGGITQSPKYLFRKEGQNVTLSCEQNLNHDAMYWYRQDPGQGLRLIYYSQIVNDFQKGDIAEGYSVSREKKESFPLTVTSAQKNPTAFYLCASSSEGLAGPNNEQFFGPGTRLTVL.

The table lists this clone with a count of one. The rearrangement joins TRBV6-5 to TRBJ1-5; no firm D call. Trimming removed 0 bases at V and 0 bases at J, with 9 bases between. In germline, CDR1 is MNHEY, CDR2 SVGAGI. This CDR3 has 16 amino acids. CDR3 nucleotide sequence: TGTGCCAGCAGTTACTCGGCAGTCAGTAGCAATCAGCCCCAGCATTTT. This codes for CASSYSAVSSNQPQHF.